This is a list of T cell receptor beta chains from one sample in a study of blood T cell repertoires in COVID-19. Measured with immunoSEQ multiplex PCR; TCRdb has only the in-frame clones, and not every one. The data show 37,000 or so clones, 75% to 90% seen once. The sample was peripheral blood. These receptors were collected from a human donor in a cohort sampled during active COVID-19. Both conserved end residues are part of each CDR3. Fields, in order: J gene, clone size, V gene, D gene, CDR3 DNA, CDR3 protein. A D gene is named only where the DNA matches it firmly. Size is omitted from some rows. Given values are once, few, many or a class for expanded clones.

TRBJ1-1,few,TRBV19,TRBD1,TGTGCCAGTAGGCAAGACAGGGTAACTGTCACTGAAGCTTTCTTT,CASRQDRVTVTEAFF
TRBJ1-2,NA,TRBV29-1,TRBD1,TGCAGCGCCGGGAAGGCGGACAGGGGCTACACCTTC,CSAGKADRGYTF
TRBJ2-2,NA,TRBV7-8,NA,TGTGCCAGCAGCCTCCTTAGCGACCCGAACACCGGGGAGCTGTTTTTT,CASSLLSDPNTGELFF
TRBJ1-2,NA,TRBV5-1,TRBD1,TGCGCCAGCAGCGCCGGACAGGGGTTGGGCTATGGCTACACCTTC,CASSAGQGLGYGYTF
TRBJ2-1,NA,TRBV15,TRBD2,TGTGCCACCAGCCCCCACCGGGGACTAGCAGGTTGGAATGAGCAGTTCTTC,CATSPHRGLAGWNEQFF
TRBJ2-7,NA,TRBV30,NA,TGTGCCTGGAGTGCGGGAGACTCCTACGAGCAGTACTTC,CAWSAGDSYEQYF
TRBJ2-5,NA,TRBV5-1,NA,TGCGCCAGCAGCTTGGCCCCATTAGCGGTCCAAGAGACCCAGTACTTC,CASSLAPLAVQETQYF
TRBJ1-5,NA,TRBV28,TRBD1,TGTGCCAGCAGTCGGGGGGGCAGGGGGGATCAGCCCCAGCATTTT,CASSRGGRGDQPQHF
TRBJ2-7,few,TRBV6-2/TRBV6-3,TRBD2,TGTGCCAGCAGCCCCGGGGGGGCCGAATCCTACGAGCAGTACTTC,CASSPGGAESYEQYF
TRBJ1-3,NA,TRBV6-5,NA,TGTGCCAGCAGTCGACAGGCCTCTGGAAACACCATATATTTT,CASSRQASGNTIYF
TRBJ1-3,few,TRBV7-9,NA,TGTGCCAGCAGCTTCAATTCTCGGGGATTACTTGGAAACACCATATATTTT,CASSFNSRGLLGNTIYF
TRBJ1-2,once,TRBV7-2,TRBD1,TGTGCCAGCAGCTCCCCCGGGACAGGGGCCTATGGCTACACCTTC,CASSSPGTGAYGYTF
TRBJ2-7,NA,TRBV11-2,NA,TGTGCCAGCAGCTTAGGAGAGAAATGGGACTTACCCTACGAGCAGTACTTC,CASSLGEKWDLPYEQYF
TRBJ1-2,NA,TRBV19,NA,TGTGCCAGTAGTATAGCCTTGAATCGGGGGGCCGGTGGCTACACCTTC,CASSIALNRGAGGYTF
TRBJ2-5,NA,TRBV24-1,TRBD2,TGTGCCACCAGTGACCCCGGGGTCGCGGGGGGGCGGGAGACCCAGTACTTC,CATSDPGVAGGRETQYF
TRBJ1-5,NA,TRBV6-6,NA,TGTGCCAGCAGTCCTTCCCTCGAGGGCCGAACAAGATATAGCAATCAGCCCCAGCATTTT,CASSPSLEGRTRYSNQPQHF
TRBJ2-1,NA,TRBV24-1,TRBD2,TGTGCCACCAGTGACCCACTAGCGGGGGGTCCGGATGAGCAGTTCTTC,CATSDPLAGGPDEQFF
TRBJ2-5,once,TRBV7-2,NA,TGTGCCAGCAGCTACAGGGTTGCGGAGACCCAGTACTTC,CASSYRVAETQYF
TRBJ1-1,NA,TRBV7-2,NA,TGTGCCAGCAGCTTAGCGGTAACCTACCTCACTGAAGCTTTCTTT,CASSLAVTYLTEAFF
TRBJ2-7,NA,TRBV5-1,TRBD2,TGCGCCAGCAGCTCCGGGACTAGCGGGAGTAACGAGCAGTACTTC,CASSSGTSGSNEQYF
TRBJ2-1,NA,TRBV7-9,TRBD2,TGTGCCAGCAGCTCCCGACTAGCGGGAGAGGATGAGCAGTTCTTC,CASSSRLAGEDEQFF
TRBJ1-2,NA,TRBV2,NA,TGTGCCCTAAAGCAGGGTCGTTTTGGCTACACCTTC,CALKQGRFGYTF
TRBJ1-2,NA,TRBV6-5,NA,TGTGCCAGCAGTTCAGGGCTTCAATGGGGCTACACCTTC,CASSSGLQWGYTF